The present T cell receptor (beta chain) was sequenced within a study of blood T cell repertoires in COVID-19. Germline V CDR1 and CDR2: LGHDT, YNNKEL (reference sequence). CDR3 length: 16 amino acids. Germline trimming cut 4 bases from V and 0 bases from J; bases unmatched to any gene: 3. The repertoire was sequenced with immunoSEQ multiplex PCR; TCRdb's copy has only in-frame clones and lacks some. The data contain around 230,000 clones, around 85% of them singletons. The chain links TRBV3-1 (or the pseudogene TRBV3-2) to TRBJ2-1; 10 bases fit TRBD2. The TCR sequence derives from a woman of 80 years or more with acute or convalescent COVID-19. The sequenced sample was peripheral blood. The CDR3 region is CASSPLAGGSYNEQFF. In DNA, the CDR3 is TGTGCCAGCAGCCCCTTAGCGGGGGGCTCCTACAATGAGCAGTTCTTC.